A selection of T cell receptor beta chains follows, all from one sample in a study of cytomegalovirus exposure and HLA in healthy donors. Assay: immunoSEQ multiplex PCR; the TCRdb copy retains only in-frame clones and omits some. This table holds approximately 100,000 clones, about 93% found once. The source material was PBMCs. The receptors were gathered from a woman between 25 and 40 years old in good health and CMV-seropositive. CDR3s leave out the opening cysteine and the closing phenylalanine or tryptophan. Fields, in order: CDR3 protein, clone size, J gene, V gene. The listing skips clone size in some rows; elsewhere it reads once, few, many or a size class.

ASSYAHYYEQY,.,TRBJ2-7,TRBV6-5
ASSLLPDRGGDYEQY,.,TRBJ2-7,TRBV7-6
ASSLATGPDYEQY,once,TRBJ2-7,TRBV5-1
AWSATPTTGGNTEAF,.,TRBJ1-1,TRBV30
ASSLLAGESYNEQF,.,TRBJ2-1,TRBV7-9
ASSPIVGSVHNEQF,.,TRBJ2-1,TRBV27
AISESVGGRSEQF,.,TRBJ2-1,TRBV10-3
ASSPGTSRFGELF,.,TRBJ2-2,TRBV6-5
SALLPRDITY,.,TRBJ2-4,TRBV29-1
ASSSTGVGTDTQY,.,TRBJ2-3,TRBV7-2
ASSPVTEAF,.,TRBJ1-1,TRBV6-6
AWSVPGGGTDTQY,.,TRBJ2-3,TRBV30
ATSRRQGLNTEAF,.,TRBJ1-1,TRBV15
AISDIAGVRPDTQY,medium-sized,TRBJ2-3,TRBV10-3
ASSLGVTEAF,.,TRBJ1-1,TRBV5-1
ASSQVSGFDSYGYT,.,TRBJ1-2,TRBV4-1
AWSVSGDTEAF,.,TRBJ1-1,TRBV30
ASRSAEGRALGGYT,.,TRBJ1-2,TRBV28
AISSGSNYEQY,.,TRBJ2-7,TRBV10-3
ASSEPPGEGGYT,.,TRBJ1-2,TRBV25-1
ASSLDSGRALTGELF,once,TRBJ2-2,TRBV5-1
ASSPTGASNTGELF,.,TRBJ2-2,TRBV4-2
ASSQTNRRSNEKLF,.,TRBJ1-4,TRBV4-3
ASSLDGLRVNTEAF,.,TRBJ1-1,TRBV7-2
ASSPDRLQPQH,.,TRBJ1-5,TRBV7-2
ASSPQASEYQETQY,.,TRBJ2-5,TRBV13
ASTKGSTGEAF,.,TRBJ1-1,TRBV2
ASSHRAGGGITASTDTQY,.,TRBJ2-3,TRBV4-2
ASSLYGQGRAEAF,.,TRBJ1-1,TRBV11-2
ASSMGGLINEQF,few,TRBJ2-1,TRBV19
ASSSLEGKHNEQF,.,TRBJ2-1,TRBV28
ASSPIDSSGNTIY,.,TRBJ1-3,TRBV18
ASLGGPGQSYYEQY,.,TRBJ2-7,TRBV6-6
ASSLSEYSDEQF,.,TRBJ2-1,TRBV9
ASSLDGDYNQPQH,once,TRBJ1-5,TRBV19
ASSEPGQGNTEAF,.,TRBJ1-1,TRBV10-2
ASSLDCEDNHLDDEQY,.,TRBJ2-7,TRBV27
AFKPGQGDQPQH,few,TRBJ1-5,TRBV30
ASSFFTTGTEAF,.,TRBJ1-1,TRBV28
ASSVAGGPPSTDTQY,.,TRBJ2-3,TRBV9